One and the same sample provided the 12 T cell receptor beta chains below, sequenced in a study of CD8+ T cells in alopecia areata. In each case, RNA was isolated and then reverse transcribed into cDNA as the sequencing template. Here immunoSEQ multiplex PCR was the method, and the copy in TCRdb shows in-frame clones only, minus some. The table shows some 80,000 clones, with approximately 64% occurring only once. Treatment in this sample: oral pan-JAK inhibitor, 5-10 mg twice daily. This sample comprised CD8+ T cells sorted from blood, obtained at week 24, from a patient treated with tofacitinib. Every receptor here comes from a human donor with alopecia areata.

A few counts support this clone. The chain has TRBV6-5 and TRBJ2-3; D is ambiguous. Germline values: CDR1 MNHEY, CDR2 SVGAGI. CDR3 length equals 13 residues. V was cut by 2 bases and J by 9 bases, with 12 bases left in between. The CDR3 DNA reads as TGTGCCAGCAGTTACCTCCTATCGGGCACGCAGTATTTT. It encodes CASSYLLSGTQYF.

This clone showed up just a few times. V and J are TRBV4-3 and TRBJ1-1; no firm D call. Per the germline V gene, CDR1 is LGHNA and CDR2 is YSLEER. This CDR3 has 13 amino acids. Trimming left V 2 bases short and J 6 bases short, with 10 bases between. The CDR3 DNA follows: TGCGCCAGCAGCCAATTGGGAAATTCTGAAGCTTTCTTT. It encodes CASSQLGNSEAFF.

The table lists this clone with many counts. V usage is TRBV7-9 and J usage is TRBJ2-3, with D tentatively TRBD2 (5 bases). The ends were cut back, 5 bases at V and 3 bases at J, with 15 bases in the middle. CDR3 size: 15 residues. CDR1 SEHNR and CDR2 FQNEAQ come from the germline V gene (reference sequence). CDR3 nucleotide sequence: TGTGCCAGCAGCGCGAGGGCCGAAATAACAGATACGCAGTATTTT. It specifies CASSARAEITDTQYF.

The chain combines TRBV5-6 with TRBJ1-6; D is perhaps TRBD1 (5 bases). The CDR3 is made up of 16 amino acids. The V end was cut by 4 bases, the J end by 5 bases, with 16 bases between. The V gene's germline CDR1 is SGHDT and CDR2 YYEEEE. The CDR3 sequence: CASSLLDTAHNSPLHF. The CDR3 bases are TGTGCCAGCAGCCTGCTGGACACTGCCCATAATTCACCCCTCCACTTT.

The chain links TRBV9 to TRBJ2-1, with D possibly being TRBD1 or TRBD2 (5 bases each). Trimming cost V 0 bases and J 6 bases, with 13 bases left between them. There are 15 residues in the CDR3. CDR1 is SGDLS and CDR2 is YYNGEE in the germline V gene. Here the CDR3 reads CASSVVGEWGNEQFF. CDR3 nucleotide sequence: TGTGCCAGCAGCGTAGTGGGGGAGTGGGGCAATGAGCAGTTCTTC.

The chain recombines TRBV18 with TRBJ2-7; D is possibly TRBD1 (5 bases). V dropped 4 bases and J dropped 2 bases, with 9 bases sitting between them. This CDR3 comprises 13 residues. Germline V gives CDR1 KGHSH, CDR2 LQKENI. The CDR3 protein is CASSQDITYEQYF. The CDR3 DNA sequence: TGTGCCAGCTCACAGGACATTACCTACGAGCAGTACTTC.

The rearrangement links TRBV27 to TRBJ2-1; D may be TRBD1 or TRBD2 (5 bases each). This CDR3 region has 14 residues. Germline-derived CDR1 and CDR2 are MNHEY and SMNVEV (reference sequence). V was pared by 2 bases and J by 4 bases, with 9 bases between. The CDR3 here is CASSLRDGYNEQFF. DNA of the CDR3: TGTGCCAGCAGTTTACGGGACGGGTACAATGAGCAGTTCTTC.

V usage is TRBV7-9 and J usage is TRBJ2-7, with D tentatively TRBD1 (6 bases). CDR3 length: 15 residues. Germline CDR1 reads SEHNR; CDR2 reads FQNEAQ (reference sequence). Trimming cost V 5 bases and J 2 bases, with 16 bases left between them. The CDR3 loop is CASSQLGAFPYEQYF. DNA of the CDR3: TGTGCCAGCAGCCAGCTGGGGGCGTTTCCCTACGAGCAGTACTTC.

The chain carries TRBV18 and TRBJ1-2, with a weak D call TRBD1 (6 bases). V lost 0 bases and J 0 bases, leaving 14 bases between the germline ends. CDR1 is KGHSH and CDR2 is LQKENI in the germline V gene. The CDR3 is 17 amino acids. CDR3 DNA: TGTGCCAGCTCACCACCTGCAGGACAGCTTTCTAACTATGGCTACACCTTC. As protein: CASSPPAGQLSNYGYTF.

This chain connects TRBV9 to TRBJ2-5; D is unclear. The V end lost 0 bases, the J end lost 6 bases, and 9 bases lay between the germline ends. The CDR3 sequence is 13 residues long. CDR1 and CDR2 (germline): SGDLS, YYNGEE. CDR3 sequence reads: CASSVGGLQTQYF. The CDR3 coding sequence is TGTGCCAGCAGCGTAGGGGGTTTGCAGACCCAGTACTTC.

The chain joins TRBV7-2 to TRBJ1-1; TRBD1 matches 7 bases. The CDR3 spans 18 residues. Germline loops: CDR1 SGHTA, CDR2 FQGNSA. V dropped 6 bases and J dropped 5; count of bases not matched to a gene: 21. CDR3 nucleotide sequence: TGTGCCAGCAGAGCCACCCCGGGACAGCCCCGCCGGTGGACTGAAGCTTTCTTT. Encoded protein: CASRATPGQPRRWTEAFF.

The gene calls are TRBV7-6 and TRBJ2-7; D gene ambiguous. V was trimmed by 1 base and J by 5 bases, leaving 15 bases between them. CDR1 is SGHVS, CDR2 FNYEAQ, per germline. CDR3 length equals 15 residues. CDR3: CASSLVGGTGDEQYF. The DNA of the CDR3 is TGTGCCAGCAGCTTAGTCGGCGGAACGGGCGACGAGCAGTACTTC. The entire variable domain, with the rest obtained from reference TRBV7-6 and TRBJ2-7, is as follows: GAGVSQSPRYKVTKRGQDVALRCDPISGHVSLYWYRQALGQGPEFLTYFNYEAQQDKSGLPNDRFSAERPEGSISTLTIQRTEQRDSAMYRCASSLVGGTGDEQYFGPGTRLTVT.